This T cell receptor (beta chain) was captured by sequencing in a study of identical twins. This clonotype showed up many times. Antigen: not known. TCRdb passed the 5' RACE reads through MiXCR, listing each CDR3 protein once. The sample has nearly 900,000 distinct CDR3 sequences; 9% to 15% are singletons. V shed 8 bases and J shed 0 bases, with 11 bases lying between them. There are 14 residues in the CDR3. Study-level points and caveats: Part of the zero-insertion signal could reflect confounding by invariant MAIT and iNKT cells.

These same records also appear under a second study, on yellow fever vaccine responses in identical twins.

This clonotype was obtained from a woman in her late teens or twenties in good health. Sequenced input: PBMCs. The V and J genes are TRBV12-3 or TRBV12-4 and TRBJ1-3, with D possibly TRBD1 on 6 matching bases. The CDR3 protein is CASRGPDSGNTIYF. CDR3 nucleotide sequence: TGTGCCAGCCGGGGGCCGGACTCTGGAAACACCATATATTTT.